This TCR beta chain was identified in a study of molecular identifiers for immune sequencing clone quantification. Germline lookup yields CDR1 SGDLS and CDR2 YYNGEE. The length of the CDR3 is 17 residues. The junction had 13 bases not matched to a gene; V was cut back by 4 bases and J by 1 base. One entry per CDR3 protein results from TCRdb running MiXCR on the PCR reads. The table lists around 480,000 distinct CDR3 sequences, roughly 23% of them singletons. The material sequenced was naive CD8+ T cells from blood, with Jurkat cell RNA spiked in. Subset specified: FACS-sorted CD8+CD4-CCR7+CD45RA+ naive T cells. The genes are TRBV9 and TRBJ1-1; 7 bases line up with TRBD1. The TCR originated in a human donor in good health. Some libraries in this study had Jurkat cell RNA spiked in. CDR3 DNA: TGTGCCAGCAGCTCTCAACCGCTTACAGGGGCGAACACTGAAGCTTTCTTT. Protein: CASSSQPLTGANTEAFF.